This TCR beta chain was found in a study of cytomegalovirus exposure and HLA in healthy donors. Study-wide results and limits: A later analysis associated 15,000 or so TCR beta sequences with HLA alleles at a 0.05 false discovery rate. A missense DCLRE1C variant was associated with V- and J-gene trimming of TCR beta chains in a later analysis, and an independent cohort replicated the association.

The PCR employed 60 Vbeta primers together with 13 Jbeta primers. The repertoire was sequenced with immunoSEQ multiplex PCR; TCRdb's copy has only in-frame clones and lacks some. The sample lists 130,000 or so clones; about 81% were seen once. CDR1 is SGHVS, CDR2 FQNEAQ, per germline. Trimming removed 2 bases from V and 0 bases from J, with 4 bases in between. The CDR3 is made up of 14 amino acids. Note on this clone: The antigen is unknown.

The specimen was PBMCs. This TCR was recovered from a woman aged 50 to 65 in good health and CMV-seropositive. The chain uses TRBV7-8 and TRBJ2-2; D unresolved. DNA for the CDR3: TGTGCCAGCAGCTTACTAGCGAACACCGGGGAGCTGTTTTTT. This sequence encodes CASSLLANTGELFF.